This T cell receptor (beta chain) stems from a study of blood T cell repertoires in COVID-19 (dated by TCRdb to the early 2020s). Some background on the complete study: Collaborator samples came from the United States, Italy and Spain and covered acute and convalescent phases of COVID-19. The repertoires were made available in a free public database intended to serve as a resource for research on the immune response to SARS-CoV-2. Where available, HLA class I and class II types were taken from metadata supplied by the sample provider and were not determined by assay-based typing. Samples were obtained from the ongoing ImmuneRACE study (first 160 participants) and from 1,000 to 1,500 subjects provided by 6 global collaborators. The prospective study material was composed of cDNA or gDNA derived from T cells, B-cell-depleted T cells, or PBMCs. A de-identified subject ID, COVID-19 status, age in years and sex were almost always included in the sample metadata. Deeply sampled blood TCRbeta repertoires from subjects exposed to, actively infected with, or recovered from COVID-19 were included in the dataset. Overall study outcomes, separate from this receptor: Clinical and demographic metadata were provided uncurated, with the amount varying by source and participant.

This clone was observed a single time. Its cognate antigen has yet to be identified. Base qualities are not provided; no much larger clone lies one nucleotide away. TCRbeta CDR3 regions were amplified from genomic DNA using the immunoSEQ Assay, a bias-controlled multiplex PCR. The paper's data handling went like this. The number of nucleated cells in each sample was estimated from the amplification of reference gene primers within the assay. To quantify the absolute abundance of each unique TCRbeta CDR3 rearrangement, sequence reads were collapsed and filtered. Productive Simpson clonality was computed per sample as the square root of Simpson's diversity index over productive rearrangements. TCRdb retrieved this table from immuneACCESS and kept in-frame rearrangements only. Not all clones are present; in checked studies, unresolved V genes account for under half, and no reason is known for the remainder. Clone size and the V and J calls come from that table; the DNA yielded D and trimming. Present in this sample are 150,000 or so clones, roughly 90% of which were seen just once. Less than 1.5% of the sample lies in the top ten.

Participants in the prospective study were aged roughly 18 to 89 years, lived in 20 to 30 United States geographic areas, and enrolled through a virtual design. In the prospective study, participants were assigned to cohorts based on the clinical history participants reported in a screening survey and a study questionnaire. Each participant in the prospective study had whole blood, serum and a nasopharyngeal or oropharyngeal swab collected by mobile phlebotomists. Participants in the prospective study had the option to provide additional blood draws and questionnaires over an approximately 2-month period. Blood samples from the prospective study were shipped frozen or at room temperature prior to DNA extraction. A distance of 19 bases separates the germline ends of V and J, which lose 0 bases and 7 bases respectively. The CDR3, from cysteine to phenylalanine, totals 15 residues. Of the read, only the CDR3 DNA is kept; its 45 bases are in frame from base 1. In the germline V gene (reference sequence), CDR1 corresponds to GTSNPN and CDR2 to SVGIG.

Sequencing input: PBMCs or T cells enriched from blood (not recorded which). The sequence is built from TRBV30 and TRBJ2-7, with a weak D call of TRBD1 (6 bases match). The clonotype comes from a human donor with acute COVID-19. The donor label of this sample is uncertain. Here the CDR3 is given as CAWSVRPGTWREQYF. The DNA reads TGTGCCTGGAGTGTACGCCCCGGGACATGGAGAGAGCAGTACTTC.